The 19 T cell receptor beta chains below were found in one sample sequenced in a study of T cell repertoires in cytomegalovirus infection. TCRdb called the reads again in MiXCR, with one record for every CDR3 protein. The repertoire consists of roughly 54,000 distinct CDR3 sequences, with approximately 36% occurring once and the leading ten covering 70%. No antigen has been identified for these receptors. Input material: PBMCs, sequenced either directly or after in vitro stimulation (not recorded which). The receptors were sampled from a human donor in good health (CMV status not recorded). Some clones in this sample may be carry-over from other donors' samples.

J is TRBJ1-2 and V is TRBV28, with D unclear. V was clipped by 7 bases and J by 2 bases, with 11 bases between them. The CDR3 has 13 amino acids. Germline V gives CDR1 MDHEN, CDR2 SYDVKM. The DNA of the CDR3 is TGTGCCAGCATTCAGTCAACGAACTATGGCTACACCTTC. Its translation is CASIQSTNYGYTF.

This clonotype has only a few counts. The genes are TRBV7-2 and TRBJ2-7; D possibly corresponds to TRBD2 (5 bases). Trimming took 1 base from V and 0 from J, leaving 13 bases between them. Per the germline V gene, CDR1 is SGHTA and CDR2 is FQGNSA. The CDR3 runs 16 residues. CDR3 amino acids: CASSLGLALSSYEQYF. CDR3 DNA sequence: TGTGCCAGCAGCTTAGGTTTAGCGCTTAGCTCCTACGAGCAGTACTTC.

This clonotype was seen a handful of times. The chain is built from TRBV6-1 and TRBJ2-3; possibly TRBD2 for D (5 bases). V was trimmed by 8 bases and J by 3 bases, leaving 9 bases between them. Germline V gene lookup returns CDR1 MNHNS and CDR2 SASEGT. CDR3 length equals 12 residues. The CDR3: CASFRGTDTQYF. For the CDR3, the DNA is TGTGCCAGCTTCCGGGGTACAGATACGCAGTATTTT.

The chain recombines TRBV6-8 with TRBJ2-2; tentative D call: TRBD1 (5 bases). The CDR3 loop spans 16 amino acids. Germline CDR1 is MNHGY and CDR2 is SAAAGT. Trimming removed 6 bases from V and 1 base from J, with 15 bases in between. The CDR3 sequence is CASSYDRVLNTGELFF. Written as DNA, the CDR3 is TGTGCCAGCAGCTACGACAGAGTTCTGAACACCGGGGAGCTGTTTTTT.

Details on this clonotype: A much larger clonotype is one base distant, so this may be a read error. The rearrangement links TRBV7-2 to TRBJ2-3; possibly TRBD1 for D (5 bases). This CDR3 is 13 amino acids long. Germline V gene sequence: CDR1 SGHTA, CDR2 FQGNSA. The CDR3 sequence is CASELYGADTQCF. DNA of the CDR3: TGTGCCAGTGAGCTGTATGGGGCAGATACGCAGTGTTTT.

The chain has TRBV29-1 and TRBJ2-3; D call uncertain. The CDR3 has 10 amino acids. The germline V gene has CDR1 SQVTM and CDR2 ANQGSEA. V was trimmed by 8 bases and J by 0 bases, leaving 3 bases between them. The CDR3: CSHSTDTQYF. The CDR3 DNA follows: TGCAGCCACAGCACAGATACGCAGTATTTT.

This clonotype came up many times. The J gene is TRBJ1-3, the V gene TRBV6-1; no definite D call. The CDR3 runs to 14 residues. CDR1 is MNHNS, CDR2 SASEGT, per germline. The V end lost 5 bases, the J end lost 2 bases, and 10 bases lay between the germline ends. CDR3 sequence reads: CASSLRTTGNTIYF. In DNA, the CDR3 is TGTGCCAGCAGTCTCCGGACGACTGGAAACACCATATATTTT.

This clonotype showed up just a few times. This sequence joins TRBV29-1 and TRBJ2-2; TRBD2 aligns across 13 bases. The V and J ends lost 6 bases and 6 bases, in that order; junction bases with no gene match: 1. Germline V gene data show CDR1 as SQVTM and CDR2 as ANQGSEA. The CDR3 is made up of 13 amino acids. CDR3 sequence: CSVGTSGAGELFF. CDR3 sequence (DNA): TGCAGCGTGGGGACTAGCGGGGCCGGGGAGCTGTTTTTT.

This rearrangement joins TRBV2 to TRBJ1-1; D uncertain. Germline CDR1 is SNHLY and CDR2 is FYNNEI. V was pared by 7 bases and J by 7 bases, with 16 bases between. The CDR3 covers 13 residues. DNA of the CDR3: TGTGCCAGCAACCCGGGAGCGAACGTTGAAGCTTTCTTT. Protein sequence: CASNPGANVEAFF.

This clonotype is classed as medium-sized (0.01 to 0.1%). The genes are TRBV6-1 and TRBJ2-7, with D unresolved. Looked up from germline, CDR1 is MNHNS and CDR2 is SASEGT. This CDR3 has 14 residues. Trimming took 6 bases from V and 3 from J, leaving 15 bases between them. In DNA, the CDR3 is TGTGCCAGCAGCCCTAAGGGCCCCAGCTACGAGCAGTACTTC. Translated: CASSPKGPSYEQYF.

This clonotype was seen a single time. The chain links TRBV28 to TRBJ2-1; TRBD1 matches at 8 bases. With 5 bases clipped from V and 4 bases from J, the junction kept 7 bases outside the gene matches. Germline V CDR1 and CDR2: MDHEN, SYDVKM. The CDR3 runs to 15 residues. The DNA of the CDR3 is TGTGCCAGCAGTCCCGGGACAGGTTTTTACAATGAGCAGTTCTTC. This translates into CASSPGTGFYNEQFF.

The chain combines TRBV2 with TRBJ1-5; a possible D gene is TRBD1 (5 bases). The CDR3 is made up of 14 amino acids. Trimming removed 5 bases at V and 10 bases at J, with 18 bases between. The germline gives CDR1 SNHLY, CDR2 FYNNEI. As DNA, the CDR3 is TGTGCCAGCAGTACTCAGGGACTCCATATTCCCCAGCATTTT. Amino acid sequence: CASSTQGLHIPQHF.

The V gene is TRBV20-1, the J gene TRBJ1-5; no reliable D call. CDR3 length equals 12 residues. The V end lost 1 base, the J end lost 6 bases, and 7 bases lay between the germline ends. Germline CDR1 DFQATT, CDR2 SNEGSKA (reference sequence). The CDR3 is CSARGHSQPQHF. CDR3 in DNA: TGCAGTGCTAGAGGACACTCTCAGCCCCAGCATTTT.

This clonotype was recorded many times. The V gene is TRBV7-2, the J gene TRBJ2-3; a weak D match, TRBD2 (5 bases). Germline-derived CDR1 and CDR2 are SGHTA and FQGNSA. The V end lost 0 bases, the J end lost 1 base, and 5 bases lay between the germline ends. This CDR3 has 14 amino acids. The CDR3 DNA reads TGTGCCAGCAGCTTAGCGCGGGGCACAGATACGCAGTATTTT. Translated: CASSLARGTDTQYF.

This clonotype has ten or more counts. This sequence joins TRBV7-8 and TRBJ1-1, with D possibly TRBD1 on 6 matching bases. Trimming pared 2 bases from V and 4 bases from J, leaving 14 bases between. Looked up from germline, CDR1 is SGHVS and CDR2 is FQNEAQ. This CDR3 spans 15 amino acids. CDR3 sequence (DNA): TGTGCCAGCAGCTTAAGGGTACAGGGTGGCACTGAAGCTTTCTTT. This codes for CASSLRVQGGTEAFF.

This clonotype was observed a handful of times. The V and J genes are TRBV7-9 and TRBJ1-4; D is perhaps TRBD1 (6 bases). This CDR3 has 15 amino acids. V dropped 5 bases and J dropped 8 bases, with 18 bases sitting between them. The germline V gene encodes CDR1 SEHNR and CDR2 FQNEAQ (reference sequence). The CDR3, as DNA: TGTGCCAGCAGCCACCGGGACAAGGAAGCAGAAAAACTGTTTTTT. Translating gives CASSHRDKEAEKLFF.

The rearrangement uses TRBV19 and TRBJ2-5; D call uncertain. Between the trimmed V and J ends, which lost 9 bases and 5 bases, there was a span of 13 bases. Germline CDR1 and CDR2: LNHDA and SQIVND (reference sequence). The CDR3 covers 12 residues. The CDR3 region is CARGGVKETQYF. CDR3 bases: TGTGCCAGAGGTGGGGTAAAGGAGACCCAGTACTTC.

The CDR3 loop reads CASSQGAVDEQYF. For the CDR3, the DNA is TGTGCCAGCAGTCAGGGGGCGGTAGACGAGCAGTACTTC. The chain joins TRBV12-3 or TRBV12-4 to TRBJ2-7; 8 nucleotides align to TRBD1. The CDR3 has 13 amino acids. After removal of 5 bases from V and 5 bases from J, the junction contained 5 bases not matched to a gene.

The chain combines TRBV7-2 with TRBJ2-7; 11 bases are a match to TRBD1. V lost 7 bases to trimming and J lost 6 bases; unmatched junction nucleotides: 8. This CDR3 contains 14 residues. Germline V gene data show CDR1 as SGHTA and CDR2 as FQGNSA. This CDR3 is CASTPGQGGSEQYF. The CDR3 DNA reads TGTGCCAGCACCCCGGGACAGGGGGGCTCCGAGCAGTACTTC. Together with reference TRBV7-2 and TRBJ2-7, the CDR3 gives the full variable domain: GAGVSQSPSNKVTEKGKDVELRCDPISGHTALYWYRQSLGQGLEFLIYFQGNSAPDKSGLPSDRFSAERTGGSVSTLTIQRTQQEDSAVYLCASTPGQGGSEQYFGPGTRLTVT.